This T cell receptor beta chain was identified during a study of blood T cell repertoires in COVID-19. As for the study in general: Spain, Italy and the United States supplied samples that represented acute and convalescent COVID-19.

This clone appeared a single time. The length of the CDR3 is 16 residues. Unmatched junction bases numbered 6, after V lost 4 bases and J lost 5 bases. Per the germline V gene, CDR1 is LGHDT and CDR2 is YNNKEL (reference sequence). The protocol was immunoSEQ multiplex PCR, while the TCRdb copy is restricted to in-frame clones and leaves out a portion. The data show 230,000 or so clones, 80% to 85% seen once. This receptor was identified in a middle-aged man who had recovered from COVID-19. The chain recombines TRBV3-1 (or the pseudogene TRBV3-2) with TRBJ2-1; 12 bases match TRBD2. Material for sequencing was PBMCs or T cells enriched from blood (not recorded which). The CDR3 region is CASSLTSGSGNNEQFF. Here the CDR3 DNA reads TGTGCCAGCAGCCTGACTAGCGGGAGTGGCAACAATGAGCAGTTCTTC.